This T cell receptor beta chain appears in the sequencing data of a study of PD-1 blockade in classical Hodgkin lymphoma. The germline CDR1 and CDR2 sequences are SQVTM and ANQGSEA. There are 14 residues in the CDR3. Trimming removed 8 bases from V and 3 bases from J; junction bases left unmatched: 9. Study-wide results and limits: It was CD4+ TCR diversity, not CD8+, that rose significantly by C4D1. Any patient who commenced nivolumab under 1 year after ASCT was excluded. For complete responders, baseline diversity was comparable to that of newly diagnosed patients. Baseline TCR diversity was reportedly lower in newly diagnosed patients than in healthy donors. It was reported as lower still in relapsed/refractory patients.

Notes on this clone: Its antigen remains unknown.

All the patients suffered relapse after autologous stem cell transplantation, and brentuximab vedotin exposure differed. Measured with immunoSEQ multiplex PCR; TCRdb has only the in-frame clones, and not every one. The sample includes about 20,000 clones, 73% seen only once; the top ten take 24%. The sequencing used peripheral blood mononuclear cells (PBMCs), collected before the second cycle of nivolumab. The source is a human donor with classical Hodgkin lymphoma. V is TRBV29-1 and J is TRBJ2-1; 8 bases line up with TRBD2. CDR3 protein: CSLNLAGYYNEQFF. CDR3 nucleotides: TGCAGCCTAAATCTAGCGGGCTACTACAATGAGCAGTTCTTC.